The clone carrying this TCR beta chain has a count of ten or more. Each CDR3 protein gets one entry after TCRdb re-called the RT-PCR reads with MiXCR. Of 150,000 to 200,000 distinct CDR3 sequences in the sample, approximately 12% were seen once. This sample was included in a study of response to subunit inactivated influenza vaccine. Germline CDR1 SEHNR, CDR2 FQNEAQ (reference sequence). V lost 1 base and J lost 8, with 8 bases in between. The CDR3 consists of 12 residues. This sample also belongs to another study, concerning T cells expressing NK-cell markers. From that report: UMIs accompanied the 5'RACE template switching by which TCR beta cDNA was made. Among eight sequenced donors, seven carried HCMV seropositivity while one was seronegative.

The clonotype was recovered from a man aged 50 or older who received an inactivated influenza vaccine. The rearrangement links TRBV7-9 to TRBJ1-1; D remains unclear. The material was CD8+ T cells sorted from PBMCs, obtained about 12 days after vaccination. In DNA, the CDR3 is TGTGCCAGCAGCTTAGGGTACGGAGAAGCTTTCTTT. Encoded protein: CASSLGYGEAFF.